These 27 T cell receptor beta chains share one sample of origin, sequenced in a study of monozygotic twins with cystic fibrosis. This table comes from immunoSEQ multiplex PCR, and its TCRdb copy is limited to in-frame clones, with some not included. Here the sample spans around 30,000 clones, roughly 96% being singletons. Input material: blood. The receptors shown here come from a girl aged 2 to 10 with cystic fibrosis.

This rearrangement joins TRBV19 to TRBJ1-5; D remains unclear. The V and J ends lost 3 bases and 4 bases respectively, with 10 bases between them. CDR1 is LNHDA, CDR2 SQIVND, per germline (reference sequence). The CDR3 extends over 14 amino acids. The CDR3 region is CASSISAANQPQHF. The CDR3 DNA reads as TGTGCCAGTAGTATTTCTGCAGCAAATCAGCCCCAGCATTTT.

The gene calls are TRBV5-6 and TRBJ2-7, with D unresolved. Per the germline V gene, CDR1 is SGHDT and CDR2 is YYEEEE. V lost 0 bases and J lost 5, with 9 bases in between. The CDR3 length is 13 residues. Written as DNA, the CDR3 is TGTGCCAGCAGCTTGGTCGGGCGCCACGAGCAGTACTTC. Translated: CASSLVGRHEQYF.

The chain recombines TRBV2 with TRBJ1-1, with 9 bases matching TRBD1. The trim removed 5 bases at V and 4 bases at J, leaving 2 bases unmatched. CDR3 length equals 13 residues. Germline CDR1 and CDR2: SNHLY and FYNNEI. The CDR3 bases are TGTGCCAGCAGTCGACAGGGGGTCACTGAAGCTTTCTTT. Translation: CASSRQGVTEAFF.

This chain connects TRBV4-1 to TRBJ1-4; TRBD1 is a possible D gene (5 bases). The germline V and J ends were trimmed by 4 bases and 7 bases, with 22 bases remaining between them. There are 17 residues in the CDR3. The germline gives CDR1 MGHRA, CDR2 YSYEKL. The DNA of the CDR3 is TGCGCCAGCAGCCGTCCCGAAAGGGGCAGGGCGCGTGAAAAACTGTTTTTT. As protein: CASSRPERGRAREKLFF.

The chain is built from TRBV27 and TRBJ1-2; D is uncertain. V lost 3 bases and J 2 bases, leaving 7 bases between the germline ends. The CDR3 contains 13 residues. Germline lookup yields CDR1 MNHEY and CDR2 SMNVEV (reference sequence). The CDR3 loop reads CASSLNRNYGYTF. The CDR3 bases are TGTGCCAGCAGTTTGAACAGAAACTATGGCTACACCTTC.

CDR3 amino acids: CASRVQGTTRDEQFF. The CDR3 DNA sequence: TGCGCCAGCAGGGTCCAGGGAACTACGAGGGATGAGCAGTTCTTC. V is TRBV4-1 and J is TRBJ2-1, with D perhaps assigned TRBD1 or TRBD2 (5 bases each). From germline, CDR1 is MGHRA and CDR2 YSYEKL. The CDR3 runs to 15 residues. V was clipped by 6 bases and J by 8 bases, with 20 bases between them.

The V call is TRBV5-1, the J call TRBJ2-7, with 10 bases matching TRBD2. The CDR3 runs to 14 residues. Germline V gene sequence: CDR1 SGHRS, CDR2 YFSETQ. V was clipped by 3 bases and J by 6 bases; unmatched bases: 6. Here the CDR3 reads CASSSGLAVSEQYF. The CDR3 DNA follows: TGCGCCAGCAGCTCCGGACTAGCGGTAAGCGAGCAGTACTTC.

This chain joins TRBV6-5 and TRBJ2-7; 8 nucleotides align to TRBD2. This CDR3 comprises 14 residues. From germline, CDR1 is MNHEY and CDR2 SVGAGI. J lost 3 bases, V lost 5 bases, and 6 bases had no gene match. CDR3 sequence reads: CASSEESGSYEQYF. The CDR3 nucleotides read TGTGCCAGCAGTGAAGAAAGCGGGAGCTACGAGCAGTACTTC.

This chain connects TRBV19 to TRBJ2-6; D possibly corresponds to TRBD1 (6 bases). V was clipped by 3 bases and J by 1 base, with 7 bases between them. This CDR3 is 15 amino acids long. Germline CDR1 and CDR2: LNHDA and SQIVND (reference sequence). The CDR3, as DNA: TGTGCCAGTAGTATCCAGGGGTCTGGGGCCAACGTCCTGACTTTC. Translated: CASSIQGSGANVLTF.

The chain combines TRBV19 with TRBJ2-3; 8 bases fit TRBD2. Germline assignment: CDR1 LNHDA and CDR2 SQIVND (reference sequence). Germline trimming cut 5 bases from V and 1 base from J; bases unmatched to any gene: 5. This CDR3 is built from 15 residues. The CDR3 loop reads CASSSQTSGTDTQYF. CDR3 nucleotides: TGTGCCAGTAGTTCTCAGACTAGCGGCACAGATACGCAGTATTTT.

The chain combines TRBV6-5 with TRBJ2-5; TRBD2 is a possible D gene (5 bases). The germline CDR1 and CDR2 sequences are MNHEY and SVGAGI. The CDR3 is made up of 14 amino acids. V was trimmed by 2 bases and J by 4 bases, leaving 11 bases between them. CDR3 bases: TGTGCCAGCAGTTACGAAGGAGGAAGAGAGACCCAGTACTTC. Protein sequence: CASSYEGGRETQYF.

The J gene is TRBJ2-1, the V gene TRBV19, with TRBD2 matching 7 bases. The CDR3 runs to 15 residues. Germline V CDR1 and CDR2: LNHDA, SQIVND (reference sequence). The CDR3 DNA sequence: TGTGCTACGGGCGGCAGGGAGGGCACCTACAATGAGCAGTTCTTC. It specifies CATGGREGTYNEQFF.

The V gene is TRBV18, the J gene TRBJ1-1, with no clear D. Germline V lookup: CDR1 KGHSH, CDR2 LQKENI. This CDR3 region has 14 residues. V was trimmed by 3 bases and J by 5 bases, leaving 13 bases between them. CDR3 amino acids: CASSPLTGGTEAFF. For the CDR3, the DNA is TGTGCCAGCTCACCTTTGACGGGAGGAACTGAAGCTTTCTTT.

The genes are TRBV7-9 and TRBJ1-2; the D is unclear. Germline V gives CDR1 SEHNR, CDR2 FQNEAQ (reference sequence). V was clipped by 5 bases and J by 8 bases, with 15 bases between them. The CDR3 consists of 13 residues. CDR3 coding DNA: TGTGCCAGCAGCGCCATCGCTCGGGTCGGCTACACCTTC. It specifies CASSAIARVGYTF.

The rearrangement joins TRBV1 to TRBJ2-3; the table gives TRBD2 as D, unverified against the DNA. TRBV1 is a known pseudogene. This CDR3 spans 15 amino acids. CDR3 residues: CTSSQDGTSEYTQYF. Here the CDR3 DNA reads TGCACCAGCAGCCAAGATGGGACTAGCGAATATACGCAGTATTTT.

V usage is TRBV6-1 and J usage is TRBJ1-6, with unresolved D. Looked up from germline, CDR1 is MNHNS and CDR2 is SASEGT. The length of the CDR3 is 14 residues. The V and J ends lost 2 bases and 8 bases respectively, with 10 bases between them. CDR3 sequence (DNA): TGTGCCAGCAGTGAATGGAATAGTCATTCACCCCTCCACTTT. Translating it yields CASSEWNSHSPLHF.

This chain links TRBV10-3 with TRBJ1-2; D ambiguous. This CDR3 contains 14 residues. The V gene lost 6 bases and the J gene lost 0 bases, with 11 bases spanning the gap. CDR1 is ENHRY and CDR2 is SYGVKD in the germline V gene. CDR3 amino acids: CAIRNQETNYGYTF. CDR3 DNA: TGTGCCATCAGGAACCAGGAGACTAACTATGGCTACACCTTC.

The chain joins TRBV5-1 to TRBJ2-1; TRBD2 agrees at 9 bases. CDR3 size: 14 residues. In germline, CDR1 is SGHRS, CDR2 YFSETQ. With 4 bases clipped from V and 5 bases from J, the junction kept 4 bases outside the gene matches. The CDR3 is CASSQIAGDNEQFF. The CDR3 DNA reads TGCGCCAGCAGCCAAATAGCGGGAGACAATGAGCAGTTCTTC.

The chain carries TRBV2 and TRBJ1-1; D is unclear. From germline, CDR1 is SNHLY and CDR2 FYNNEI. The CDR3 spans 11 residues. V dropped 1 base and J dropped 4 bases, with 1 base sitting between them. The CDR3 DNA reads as TGTGCCAGCAGTGAAGTCACTGAAGCTTTCTTT. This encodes CASSEVTEAFF.

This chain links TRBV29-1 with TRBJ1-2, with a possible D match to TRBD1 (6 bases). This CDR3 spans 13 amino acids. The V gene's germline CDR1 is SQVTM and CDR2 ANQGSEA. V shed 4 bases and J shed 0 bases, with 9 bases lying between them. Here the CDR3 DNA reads TGCAGCGTTGCGGACAGTGCTAACTATGGCTACACCTTC. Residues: CSVADSANYGYTF.

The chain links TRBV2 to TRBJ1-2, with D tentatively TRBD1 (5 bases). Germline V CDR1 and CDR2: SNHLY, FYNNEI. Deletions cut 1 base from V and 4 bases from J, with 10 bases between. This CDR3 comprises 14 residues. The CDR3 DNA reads TGTGCCAGCAGTGAAGTTGGGGGGGGCTATGGCTACACCTTC. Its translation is CASSEVGGGYGYTF.

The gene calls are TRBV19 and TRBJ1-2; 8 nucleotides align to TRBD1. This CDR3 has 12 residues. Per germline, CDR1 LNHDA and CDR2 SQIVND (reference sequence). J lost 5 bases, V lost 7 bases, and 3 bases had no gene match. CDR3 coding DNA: TGTGCCAGTACAGGGGGCGAGTATGGCTACACCTTC. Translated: CASTGGEYGYTF.

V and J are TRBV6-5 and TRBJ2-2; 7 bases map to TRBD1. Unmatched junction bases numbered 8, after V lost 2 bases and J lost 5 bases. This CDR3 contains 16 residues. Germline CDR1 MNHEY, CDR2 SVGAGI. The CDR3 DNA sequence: TGTGCCAGCAGTTACGAGGACAGGCTATTAACCGGGGAGCTGTTTTTT. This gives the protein CASSYEDRLLTGELFF.

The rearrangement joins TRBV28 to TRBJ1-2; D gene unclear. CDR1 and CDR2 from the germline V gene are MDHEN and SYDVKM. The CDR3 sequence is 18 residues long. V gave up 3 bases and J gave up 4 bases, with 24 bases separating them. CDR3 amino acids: CASSFKSSGLRSVYGYTF. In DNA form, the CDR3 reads TGTGCCAGCAGTTTTAAGTCGTCCGGCTTAAGGAGCGTCTATGGCTACACCTTC.

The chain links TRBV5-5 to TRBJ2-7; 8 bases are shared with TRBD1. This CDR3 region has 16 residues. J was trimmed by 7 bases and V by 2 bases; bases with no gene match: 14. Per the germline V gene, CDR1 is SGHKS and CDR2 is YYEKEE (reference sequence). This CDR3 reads CASSFGRAGGDGEQYF. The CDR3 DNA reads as TGTGCCAGCAGCTTTGGTCGGGCAGGGGGCGATGGGGAGCAGTACTTC.

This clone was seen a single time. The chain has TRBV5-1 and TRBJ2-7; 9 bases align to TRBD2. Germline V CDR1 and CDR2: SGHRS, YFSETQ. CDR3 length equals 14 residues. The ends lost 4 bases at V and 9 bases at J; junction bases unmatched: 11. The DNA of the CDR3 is TGCGCCAGCAGCCCTTTAGCGGGGGCAGGAGGGCAGTACTTC. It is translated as CASSPLAGAGGQYF.

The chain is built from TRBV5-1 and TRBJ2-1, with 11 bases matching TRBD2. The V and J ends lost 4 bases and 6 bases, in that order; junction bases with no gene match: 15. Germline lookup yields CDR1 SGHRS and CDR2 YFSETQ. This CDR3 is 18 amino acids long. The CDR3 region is CASSLFSSGRSDGNEQFF. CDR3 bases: TGCGCCAGCAGCCTTTTTTCTAGCGGGAGGAGCGACGGCAATGAGCAGTTCTTC.